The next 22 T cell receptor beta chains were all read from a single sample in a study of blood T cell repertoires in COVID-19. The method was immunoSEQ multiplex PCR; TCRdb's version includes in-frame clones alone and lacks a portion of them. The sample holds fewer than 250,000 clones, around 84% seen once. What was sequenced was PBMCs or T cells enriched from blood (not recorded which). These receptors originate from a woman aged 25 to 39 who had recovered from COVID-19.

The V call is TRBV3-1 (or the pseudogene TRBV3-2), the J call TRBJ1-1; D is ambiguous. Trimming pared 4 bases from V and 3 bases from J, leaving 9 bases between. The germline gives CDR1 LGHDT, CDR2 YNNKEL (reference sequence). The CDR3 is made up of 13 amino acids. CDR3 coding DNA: TGTGCCAGCAGCCTCTCTCGGGACACTGAAGCTTTCTTT. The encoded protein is CASSLSRDTEAFF.

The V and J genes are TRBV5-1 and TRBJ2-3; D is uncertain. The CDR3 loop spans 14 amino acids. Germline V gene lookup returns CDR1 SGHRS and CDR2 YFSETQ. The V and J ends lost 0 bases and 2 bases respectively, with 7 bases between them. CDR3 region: CASSLDSNTDTQYF. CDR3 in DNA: TGCGCCAGCAGCTTGGATTCCAACACAGATACGCAGTATTTT. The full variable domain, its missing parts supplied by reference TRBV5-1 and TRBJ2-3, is KAGVTQTPRYLIKTRGQQVTLSCSPISGHRSVSWYQQTPGQGLQFLFEYFSETQRNKGNFPGRFSGRQFSNSRSEMNVSTLELGDSALYLCASSLDSNTDTQYFGPGTRLTVL.

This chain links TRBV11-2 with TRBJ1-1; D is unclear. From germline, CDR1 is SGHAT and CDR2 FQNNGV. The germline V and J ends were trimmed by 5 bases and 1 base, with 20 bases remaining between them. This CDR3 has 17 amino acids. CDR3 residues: CASSPSSPRHSNTEAFF. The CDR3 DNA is TGTGCCAGCAGCCCCTCAAGTCCCCGACACTCGAACACTGAAGCTTTCTTT.

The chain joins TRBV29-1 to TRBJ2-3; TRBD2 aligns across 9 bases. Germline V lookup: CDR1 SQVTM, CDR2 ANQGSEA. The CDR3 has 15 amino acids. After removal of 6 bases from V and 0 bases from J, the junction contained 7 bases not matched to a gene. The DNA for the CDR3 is TGCAGCGTGGCGACTAGCGGACTAAGCACAGATACGCAGTATTTT. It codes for CSVATSGLSTDTQYF.

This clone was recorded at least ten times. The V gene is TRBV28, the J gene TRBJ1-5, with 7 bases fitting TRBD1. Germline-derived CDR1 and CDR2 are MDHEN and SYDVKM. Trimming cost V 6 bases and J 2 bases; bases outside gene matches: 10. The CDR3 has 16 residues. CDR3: CASRRPRQGGNQPQHF. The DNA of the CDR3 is TGTGCCAGCAGGCGCCCCCGACAGGGCGGCAATCAGCCCCAGCATTTT.

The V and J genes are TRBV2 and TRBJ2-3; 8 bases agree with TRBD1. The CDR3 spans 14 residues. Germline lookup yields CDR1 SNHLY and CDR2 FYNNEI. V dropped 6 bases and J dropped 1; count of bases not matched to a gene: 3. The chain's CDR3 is CASSEDRGTDTQYF. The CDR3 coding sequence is TGTGCCAGCAGCGAGGACAGGGGCACAGATACGCAGTATTTT. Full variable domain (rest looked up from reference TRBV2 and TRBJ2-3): EPEVTQTPSHQVTQMGQEVILRCVPISNHLYFYWYRQILGQKVEFLVSFYNNEISEKSEIFDDQFSVERPDGSNFTLKIRSTKLEDSAMYFCASSEDRGTDTQYFGPGTRLTVL.

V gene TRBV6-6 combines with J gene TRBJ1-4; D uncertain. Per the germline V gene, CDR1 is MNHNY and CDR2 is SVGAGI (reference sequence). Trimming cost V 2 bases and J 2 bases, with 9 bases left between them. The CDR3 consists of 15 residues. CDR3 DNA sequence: TGTGCCAGCAGTTACGGAGACGATACTAATGAAAAACTGTTTTTT. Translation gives CASSYGDDTNEKLFF.

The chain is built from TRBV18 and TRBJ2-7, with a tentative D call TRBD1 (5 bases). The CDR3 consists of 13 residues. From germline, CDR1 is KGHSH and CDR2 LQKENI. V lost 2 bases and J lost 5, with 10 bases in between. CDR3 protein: CASSPYRMNEQYF. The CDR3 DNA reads TGTGCCAGCTCACCATACAGGATGAACGAGCAGTACTTC.

The CDR3 reads CASSPIISVTDTQYF. CDR3 coding DNA: TGTGCCAGCAGTCCCATTATCAGCGTAACAGATACGCAGTATTTT. The chain is built from TRBV28 and TRBJ2-3; D is unresolved. The CDR3 runs 15 residues. Per the germline V gene, CDR1 is MDHEN and CDR2 is SYDVKM. Trimming removed 5 bases at V and 3 bases at J, with 15 bases between.

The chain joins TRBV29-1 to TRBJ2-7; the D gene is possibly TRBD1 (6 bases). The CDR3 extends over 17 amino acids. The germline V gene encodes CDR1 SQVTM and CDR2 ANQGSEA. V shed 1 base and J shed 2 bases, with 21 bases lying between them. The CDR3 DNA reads TGCAGCGTTGAAGCCCCCCCCGTGGCAGGGGACCCCTACGAGCAGTACTTC. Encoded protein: CSVEAPPVAGDPYEQYF.

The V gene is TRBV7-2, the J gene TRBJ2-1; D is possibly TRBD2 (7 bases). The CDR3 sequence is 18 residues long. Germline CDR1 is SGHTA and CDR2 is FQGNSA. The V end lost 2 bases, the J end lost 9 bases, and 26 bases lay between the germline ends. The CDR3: CASSLFAGGGGIEGEQFF. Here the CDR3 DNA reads TGTGCCAGCAGCTTATTCGCCGGGGGAGGGGGAATTGAGGGTGAGCAGTTCTTC.

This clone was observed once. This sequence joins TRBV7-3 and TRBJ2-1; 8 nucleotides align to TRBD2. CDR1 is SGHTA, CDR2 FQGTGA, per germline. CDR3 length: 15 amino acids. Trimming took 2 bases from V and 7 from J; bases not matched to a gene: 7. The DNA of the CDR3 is TGTGCCAGCAGCTTATACCCGGGACTAGAAAATGAGCAGTTCTTC. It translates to CASSLYPGLENEQFF. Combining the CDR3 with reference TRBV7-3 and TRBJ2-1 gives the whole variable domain GAGVSQTPSNKVTEKGKYVELRCDPISGHTALYWYRQSLGQGPEFLIYFQGTGAADDSGLPNDRFFAVRPEGSVSTLKIQRTERGDSAVYLCASSLYPGLENEQFFGPGTRLTVL.

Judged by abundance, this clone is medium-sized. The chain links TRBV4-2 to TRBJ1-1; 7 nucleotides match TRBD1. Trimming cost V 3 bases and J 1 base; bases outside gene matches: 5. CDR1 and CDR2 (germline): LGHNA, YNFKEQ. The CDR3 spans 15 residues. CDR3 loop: CASSQAGQRNTEAFF. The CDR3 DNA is TGTGCCAGCAGCCAGGCGGGACAGAGGAACACTGAAGCTTTCTTT.

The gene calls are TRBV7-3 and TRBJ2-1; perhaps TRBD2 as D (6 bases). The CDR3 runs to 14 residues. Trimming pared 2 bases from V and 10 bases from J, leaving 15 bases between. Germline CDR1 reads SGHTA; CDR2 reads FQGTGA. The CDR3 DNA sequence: TGTGCCAGCAGCTTACAACCCCCGAGCGGGGAGCAGTTCTTC. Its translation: CASSLQPPSGEQFF. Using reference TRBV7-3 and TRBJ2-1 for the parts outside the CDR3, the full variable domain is GAGVSQTPSNKVTEKGKYVELRCDPISGHTALYWYRQSLGQGPEFLIYFQGTGAADDSGLPNDRFFAVRPEGSVSTLKIQRTERGDSAVYLCASSLQPPSGEQFFGPGTRLTVL.

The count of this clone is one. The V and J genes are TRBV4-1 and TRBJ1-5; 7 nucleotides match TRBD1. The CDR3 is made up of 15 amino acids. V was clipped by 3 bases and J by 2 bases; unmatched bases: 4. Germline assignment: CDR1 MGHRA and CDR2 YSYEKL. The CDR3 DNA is TGCGCCAGCAGCCACCCAGACAGGGGCAATCAGCCCCAGCATTTT. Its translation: CASSHPDRGNQPQHF.

Here the CDR3 reads CAAVNWQGTEAFF. CDR3 nucleotide sequence: TGTGCCGCCGTAAATTGGCAGGGCACTGAAGCTTTCTTT. The V gene is TRBV28, the J gene TRBJ1-1; TRBD1 is a possible D gene (5 bases). The CDR3 consists of 13 residues. Looked up from germline, CDR1 is MDHEN and CDR2 is SYDVKM. V lost 11 bases to trimming and J lost 4 bases, with 17 bases between them.

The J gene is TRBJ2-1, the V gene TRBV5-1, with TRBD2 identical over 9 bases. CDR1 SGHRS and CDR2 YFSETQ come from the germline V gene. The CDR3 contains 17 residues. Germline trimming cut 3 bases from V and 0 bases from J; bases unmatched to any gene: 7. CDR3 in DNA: TGCGCCAGCAGCTCCCGCCTAGCGGGAAGCTCCTACAATGAGCAGTTCTTC. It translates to CASSSRLAGSSYNEQFF.

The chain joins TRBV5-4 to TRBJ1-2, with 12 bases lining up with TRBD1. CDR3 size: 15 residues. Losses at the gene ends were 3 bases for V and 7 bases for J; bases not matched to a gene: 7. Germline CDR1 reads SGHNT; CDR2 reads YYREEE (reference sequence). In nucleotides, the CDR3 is TGTGCCAGCAGCTCCCCGGGACAGGGGGCGATTGGCTACACCTTC. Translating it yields CASSSPGQGAIGYTF.

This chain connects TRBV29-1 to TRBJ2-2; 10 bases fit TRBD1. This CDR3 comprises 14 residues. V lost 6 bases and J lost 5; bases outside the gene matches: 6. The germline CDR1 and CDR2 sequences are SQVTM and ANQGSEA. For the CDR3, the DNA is TGCAGCGTCGGGACAGGGGTTTTTACCGGGGAGCTGTTTTTT. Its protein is CSVGTGVFTGELFF.

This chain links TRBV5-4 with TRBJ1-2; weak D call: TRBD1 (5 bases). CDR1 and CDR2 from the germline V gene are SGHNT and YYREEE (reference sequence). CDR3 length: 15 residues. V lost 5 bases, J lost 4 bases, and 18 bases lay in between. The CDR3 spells CASSRTGIGTYGYTF. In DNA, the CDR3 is TGTGCCAGCAGTCGAACAGGCATCGGTACCTATGGCTACACCTTC.

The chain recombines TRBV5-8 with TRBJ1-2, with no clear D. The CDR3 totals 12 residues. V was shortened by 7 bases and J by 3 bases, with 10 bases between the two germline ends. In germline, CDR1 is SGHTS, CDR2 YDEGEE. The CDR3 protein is CASRRLDYGYTF. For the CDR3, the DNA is TGTGCCAGCCGGAGGTTGGACTATGGCTACACCTTC.

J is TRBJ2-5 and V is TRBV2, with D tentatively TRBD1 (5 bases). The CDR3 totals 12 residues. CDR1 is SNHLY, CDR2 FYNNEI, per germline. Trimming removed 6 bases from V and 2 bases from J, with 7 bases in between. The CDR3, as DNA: TGTGCCAGCAGACAGGTGCAAGAGACCCAGTACTTC. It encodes CASRQVQETQYF. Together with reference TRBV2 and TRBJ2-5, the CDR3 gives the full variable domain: EPEVTQTPSHQVTQMGQEVILRCVPISNHLYFYWYRQILGQKVEFLVSFYNNEISEKSEIFDDQFSVERPDGSNFTLKIRSTKLEDSAMYFCASRQVQETQYFGPGTRLLVL.